These 18 T cell receptor beta chains share one sample of origin, sequenced in a study of blood T cell repertoires in COVID-19. The assay was immunoSEQ multiplex PCR, and TCRdb's table has in-frame clones only and misses some. The repertoire holds just over 40,000 clones, with about four fifths as singletons. Sequencing used peripheral blood. These receptors all come from a woman aged 55-70 years with acute or convalescent COVID-19.

This sequence joins TRBV27 and TRBJ2-2; no firm D call. Per germline, CDR1 MNHEY and CDR2 SMNVEV (reference sequence). This CDR3 region has 12 residues. Trimming shortened V by 4 bases and J by 5 bases, and 5 bases separated the two germline ends. Here the CDR3 DNA reads TGTGCCAGCAGTTATAATACCGGGGAGCTGTTTTTT. Residues: CASSYNTGELFF.

The genes are TRBV5-1 and TRBJ2-1, with D possibly being TRBD2 (6 bases). The V end lost 3 bases, the J end lost 6 bases, and 13 bases lay between the germline ends. The germline gives CDR1 SGHRS, CDR2 YFSETQ. The CDR3 is 14 residues long. In nucleotides, the CDR3 is TGCGCCAGCAGCTCCGGGACTCGGCGCAATGAGCAGTTCTTC. Residues: CASSSGTRRNEQFF.

The V call is TRBV6-1, the J call TRBJ1-1; TRBD1 aligns across 7 bases. The V gene end was trimmed by 5 bases and the J gene end by 1 base; junction bases not matched to a gene: 7. There are 15 residues in the CDR3. The germline gives CDR1 MNHNS, CDR2 SASEGT. For the CDR3, the DNA is TGTGCCAGCAGTCCAGACAGGGCTTCGAACACTGAAGCTTTCTTT. Translated: CASSPDRASNTEAFF.

The chain has TRBV5-6 and TRBJ1-2, with a possible D match to TRBD1 (6 bases). Trimming cost V 3 bases and J 4 bases, with 13 bases left between them. CDR3 length equals 14 residues. Germline lookup yields CDR1 SGHDT and CDR2 YYEEEE. This CDR3 is CASSSGQKVYGYTF. For the CDR3, the DNA is TGTGCCAGCAGCTCTGGACAGAAAGTCTATGGCTACACCTTC.

This clone was recorded only once. The V and J genes are TRBV9 and TRBJ2-1; 10 nucleotides agree with TRBD2. From germline, CDR1 is SGDLS and CDR2 YYNGEE. The CDR3 contains 17 residues. After removal of 0 bases from V and 9 bases from J, the junction contained 12 bases not matched to a gene. The CDR3 nucleotides read TGTGCCAGCAGCGTAGGGGCCAGCGGGGGGGCAAGTATTGAGCAGTTCTTC. This encodes CASSVGASGGASIEQFF.

The rearrangement joins TRBV3-1 (or the pseudogene TRBV3-2) to TRBJ1-2; 8 bases are a match to TRBD1. The junction had 5 bases not matched to a gene; V was cut back by 4 bases and J by 4 bases. This CDR3 is 14 amino acids long. Germline assignment: CDR1 LGHDT and CDR2 YNNKEL (reference sequence). In DNA, the CDR3 is TGTGCCAGCAGCCCCGGACAGGGTGGCTATGGCTACACCTTC. This sequence encodes CASSPGQGGYGYTF.

V usage is TRBV7-3 and J usage is TRBJ2-1; TRBD2 might be the D (6 bases). V lost 1 base, J lost 3 bases, and 13 bases lay in between. CDR1 is SGHTA, CDR2 FQGTGA, per germline. This CDR3 is built from 16 residues. CDR3 DNA: TGTGCCAGCAGCTTAATGGGACGGCGGGGCTACAATGAGCAGTTCTTC. Its protein is CASSLMGRRGYNEQFF.

CDR3 DNA sequence: TGTGCCAGCAGTCCCCCCACAGGAAACTACGAGCAGTACTTC. Its protein product is CASSPPTGNYEQYF. This rearrangement joins TRBV28 to TRBJ2-7, with D perhaps matching TRBD1 (5 bases). Germline CDR1 is MDHEN and CDR2 is SYDVKM. The CDR3 runs to 14 residues. V was cut by 5 bases and J by 3 bases, with 14 bases left in between.

V is TRBV4-1 and J is TRBJ1-2; weak D call: TRBD1 (6 bases). Looked up from germline, CDR1 is MGHRA and CDR2 is YSYEKL. This CDR3 has 17 amino acids. Between the trimmed V and J ends, which lost 4 bases and 4 bases, there was a span of 22 bases. The CDR3 loop is CASSRHGAGENSYGYTF. CDR3 nucleotide sequence: TGCGCCAGCAGCCGCCACGGCGCAGGGGAAAATAGCTATGGCTACACCTTC.

The chain links TRBV28 to TRBJ1-4; a possible D gene is TRBD1 (5 bases). Trimming removed 5 bases from V and 6 bases from J, with 16 bases in between. Germline CDR1 and CDR2: MDHEN and SYDVKM. The CDR3 runs to 15 residues. The CDR3 here is CASSPWDSSDEKLFF. The CDR3, as DNA: TGTGCCAGCAGTCCCTGGGACTCCTCGGATGAAAAACTGTTTTTT.

The V gene is TRBV5-1, the J gene TRBJ1-4, with 7 nucleotides matching TRBD1. Germline-derived CDR1 and CDR2 are SGHRS and YFSETQ. The CDR3 has 13 residues. Trimming took 4 bases from V and 4 from J; bases not matched to a gene: 1. The CDR3: CASSRDSNEKLFF. The CDR3 bases are TGCGCCAGCAGCAGGGACAGTAATGAAAAACTGTTTTTT.

Notes on this clone: A junction end diverges from the germline sequence, so it may reflect a read error. This chain links TRBV3-1 (or the pseudogene TRBV3-2) with TRBJ2-1; TRBD2 agrees at 10 bases. Germline assignment: CDR1 LGHDT and CDR2 YNNKEL (reference sequence). The CDR3 has 15 residues. The chain's CDR3 is CASRQAGGTYNEQFF. CDR3 sequence (DNA): TGTGCCAGCAGGCAAGCGGGAGGGACGTACAATGAGCAGTTCTTC.

This clone was seen a handful of times. CDR3: CASSRTRWGYTF. DNA for the CDR3: TGTGCCAGCAGTCGGACACGATGGGGCTACACCTTC. V and J are TRBV28 and TRBJ1-2; D is perhaps TRBD1 (5 bases). Germline V gives CDR1 MDHEN, CDR2 SYDVKM. The V end was cut by 5 bases, the J end by 8 bases, with 12 bases between. This CDR3 is 12 amino acids long.

The chain has TRBV7-3 and TRBJ2-1; D not resolved. This CDR3 has 12 amino acids. The germline V gene encodes CDR1 SGHTA and CDR2 FQGTGA. V shed 5 bases and J shed 7 bases, with 9 bases lying between them. CDR3 amino acids: CASSLIGNEQFF. CDR3 DNA: TGTGCCAGCAGCCTAATCGGGAATGAGCAGTTCTTC.

As DNA, the CDR3 is TGCAGCGTTGACAGGCCAGATACGCAGTATTTT. This translates into CSVDRPDTQYF. The chain recombines TRBV29-1 with TRBJ2-3, with unresolved D. Germline CDR1 is SQVTM and CDR2 is ANQGSEA. Trimming took 3 bases from V and 4 from J, leaving 5 bases between them. The CDR3 sequence is 11 residues long.

J is TRBJ1-1 and V is TRBV2; TRBD1 matches 7 bases. Germline V gene data show CDR1 as SNHLY and CDR2 as FYNNEI. The CDR3 sequence is 13 residues long. Unmatched junction bases numbered 6, after V lost 1 base and J lost 10 bases. The CDR3 DNA follows: TGTGCCAGCAGTGAAGTTCGGGCAGGGGGAGCTTTCTTT. Protein product: CASSEVRAGGAFF.

J is TRBJ1-1 and V is TRBV5-4; D is ambiguous. The CDR3 has 14 amino acids. Looked up from germline, CDR1 is SGHNT and CDR2 is YYREEE (reference sequence). The V end lost 4 bases, the J end lost 4 bases, and 14 bases lay between the germline ends. In DNA form, the CDR3 reads TGTGCCAGCAGCCCGTGGGCCCCCGGCACTGAAGCTTTCTTT. This codes for CASSPWAPGTEAFF. Full variable domain (missing parts from reference TRBV5-4 and TRBJ1-1): ETGVTQSPTHLIKTRGQQVTLRCSSQSGHNTVSWYQQALGQGPQFIFQYYREEENGRGNFPPRFSGLQFPNYSSELNVNALELDDSALYLCASSPWAPGTEAFFGQGTRLTVV.

The chain is built from TRBV9 and TRBJ2-1, with 9 bases that match TRBD2. V was clipped by 4 bases and J by 7 bases; unmatched bases: 12. The CDR3 has 16 residues. CDR1 and CDR2 from the germline V gene are SGDLS and YYNGEE. The CDR3 protein is CASSLLAGASGNEQFF. The CDR3 DNA is TGTGCCAGCAGCCTATTAGCGGGAGCCTCCGGGAATGAGCAGTTCTTC.